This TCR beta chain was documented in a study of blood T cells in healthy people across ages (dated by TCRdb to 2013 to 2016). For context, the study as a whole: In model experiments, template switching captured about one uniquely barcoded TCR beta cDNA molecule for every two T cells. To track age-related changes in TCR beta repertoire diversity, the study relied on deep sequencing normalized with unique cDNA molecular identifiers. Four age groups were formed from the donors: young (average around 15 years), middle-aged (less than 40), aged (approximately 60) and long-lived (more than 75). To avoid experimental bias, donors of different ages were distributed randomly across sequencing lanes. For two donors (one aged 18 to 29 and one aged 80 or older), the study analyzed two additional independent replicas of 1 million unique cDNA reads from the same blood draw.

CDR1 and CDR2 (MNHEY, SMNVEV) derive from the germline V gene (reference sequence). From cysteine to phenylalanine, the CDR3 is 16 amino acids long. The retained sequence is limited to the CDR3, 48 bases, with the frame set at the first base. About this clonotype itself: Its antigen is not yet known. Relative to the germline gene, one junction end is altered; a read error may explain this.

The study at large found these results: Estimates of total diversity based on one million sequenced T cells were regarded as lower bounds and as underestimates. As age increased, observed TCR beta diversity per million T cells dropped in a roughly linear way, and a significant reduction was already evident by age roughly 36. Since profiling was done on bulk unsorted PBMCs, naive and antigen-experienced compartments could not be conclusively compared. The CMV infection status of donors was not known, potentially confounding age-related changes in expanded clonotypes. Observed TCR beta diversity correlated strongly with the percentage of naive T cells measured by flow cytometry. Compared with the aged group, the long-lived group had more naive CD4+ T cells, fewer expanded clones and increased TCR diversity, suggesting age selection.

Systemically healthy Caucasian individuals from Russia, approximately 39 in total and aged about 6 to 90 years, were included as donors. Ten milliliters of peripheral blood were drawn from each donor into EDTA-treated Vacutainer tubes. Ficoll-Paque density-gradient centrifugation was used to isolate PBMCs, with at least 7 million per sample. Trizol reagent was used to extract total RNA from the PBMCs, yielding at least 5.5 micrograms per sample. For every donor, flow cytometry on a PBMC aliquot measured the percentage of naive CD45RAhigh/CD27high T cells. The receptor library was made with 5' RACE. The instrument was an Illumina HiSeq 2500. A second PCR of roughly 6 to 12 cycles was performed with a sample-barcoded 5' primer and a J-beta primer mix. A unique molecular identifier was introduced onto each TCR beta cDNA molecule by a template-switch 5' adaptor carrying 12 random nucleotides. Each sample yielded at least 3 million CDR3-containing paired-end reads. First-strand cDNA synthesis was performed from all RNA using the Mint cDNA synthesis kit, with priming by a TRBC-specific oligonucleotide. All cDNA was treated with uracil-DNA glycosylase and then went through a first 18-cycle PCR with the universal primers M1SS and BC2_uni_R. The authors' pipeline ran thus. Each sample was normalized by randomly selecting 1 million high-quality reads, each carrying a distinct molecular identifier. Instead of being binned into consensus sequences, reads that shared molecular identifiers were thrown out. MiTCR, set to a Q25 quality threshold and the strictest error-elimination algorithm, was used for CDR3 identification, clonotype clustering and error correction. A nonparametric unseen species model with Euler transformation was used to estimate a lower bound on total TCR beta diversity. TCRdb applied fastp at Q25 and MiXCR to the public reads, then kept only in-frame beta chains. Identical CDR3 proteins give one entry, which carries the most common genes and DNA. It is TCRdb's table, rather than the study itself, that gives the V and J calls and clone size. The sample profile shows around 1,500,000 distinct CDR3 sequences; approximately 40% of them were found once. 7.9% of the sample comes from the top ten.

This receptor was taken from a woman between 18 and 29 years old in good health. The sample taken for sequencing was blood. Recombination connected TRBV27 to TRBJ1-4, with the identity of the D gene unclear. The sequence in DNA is TGTGCCAGCAGTTCACACTCACGTGCAACTAAGGAAAAACTGTTTTTT. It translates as CASSSHSRATKEKLFF.